These 18 T cell receptor beta chains share one sample of origin, sequenced in a study of CD8 T cells in ankylosing spondylitis. TCRdb reprocessed the 5' RACE reads via MiXCR and lists one record per CDR3 protein. The sample shows 200,000 to 250,000 distinct CDR3 sequences, 30% to 35% of them seen only once. Sequencing was done on a sample of blood, either unsorted or a sorted T cell fraction (not recorded which). Receptors originate from a male donor with ankylosing spondylitis or in good health (not recorded which).

The V gene is TRBV7-2, the J gene TRBJ2-1; 12 nucleotides match TRBD2. J was trimmed by 5 bases and V by 8 bases; bases with no gene match: 10. The germline gives CDR1 SGHTA, CDR2 FQGNSA. The CDR3 is made up of 16 amino acids. CDR3 amino acids: CASHATSGGIHNEQFF. CDR3 bases: TGTGCCAGCCACGCAACTAGCGGGGGGATACACAATGAGCAGTTCTTC.

The chain links TRBV19 to TRBJ2-1, with 8 bases lining up with TRBD2. This CDR3 contains 14 residues. V trimming: 7 bases; J trimming: 8 bases; junction bases outside the gene matches: 10. CDR1 is LNHDA, CDR2 SQIVND, per germline (reference sequence). As DNA, the CDR3 is TGTGCCAGTACCAGATACGGGGGGGTCGATGAGCAGTTCTTC. This codes for CASTRYGGVDEQFF.

The V and J genes are TRBV6-1 and TRBJ1-6; 8 positions agree with TRBD1. CDR3 length: 14 residues. Germline CDR1 reads MNHNS; CDR2 reads SASEGT. The junction had 8 bases not matched to a gene; V was cut back by 6 bases and J by 10 bases. The CDR3 DNA reads TGTGCCAGCAGAACCGGACAGGGTGGATCACCCCTCCACTTT. It is translated as CASRTGQGGSPLHF.

This chain uses TRBV20-1 with TRBJ2-7; 8 nucleotides line up with TRBD2. V lost 2 bases and J lost 4; bases outside the gene matches: 10. Germline values: CDR1 DFQATT, CDR2 SNEGSKA (reference sequence). The CDR3 runs 15 residues. The chain's CDR3 is CSARKRGTPIYEQYF. CDR3 nucleotide sequence: TGCAGTGCTAGAAAGCGGGGGACCCCTATTTACGAGCAGTACTTC.

The CDR3: CASSLMGTYGYTF. CDR3 DNA sequence: TGTGCCAGCAGTCTGATGGGCACCTATGGCTACACCTTC. J is TRBJ1-2 and V is TRBV12-3 or TRBV12-4, with D uncertain. Trimming removed 5 bases at V and 4 bases at J, with 11 bases between. The CDR3 runs 13 residues.

This clonotype has just a few counts. The rearrangement joins TRBV25-1 to TRBJ2-3; D is possibly TRBD1 (5 bases). The CDR3 extends over 15 amino acids. From germline, CDR1 is MGHDK and CDR2 SYGVNS. Between the trimmed V and J ends, which lost 3 bases and 4 bases, there was a span of 14 bases. CDR3 sequence: CASSDFPLGPDTQYF. The CDR3 DNA is TGTGCCAGCAGTGATTTCCCACTGGGGCCAGATACGCAGTATTTT.

This clonotype has just a few counts. This chain connects TRBV12-3 or TRBV12-4 to TRBJ2-7; D uncertain. The V and J ends lost 4 bases and 2 bases respectively, with 21 bases between them. The CDR3 spans 17 residues. The CDR3 DNA follows: TGTGCCAGCAGTTCCGCCCTAGTAGAGGTAAATCCCTACGAGCAGTACTTC. Protein product: CASSSALVEVNPYEQYF.

This sequence joins TRBV28 and TRBJ2-5; TRBD1 or TRBD2 may be the D gene (6 bases each). Germline V gene lookup returns CDR1 MDHEN and CDR2 SYDVKM. The ends were cut back, 5 bases at V and 5 bases at J, with 18 bases in the middle. This CDR3 is 15 amino acids long. The CDR3 region has the DNA TGTGCCAGCAGTGAACGCAAGGGGGGCGCGGAGACCCAGTACTTC. This translates into CASSERKGGAETQYF.

The rearrangement joins TRBV7-6 to TRBJ2-3, with D unresolved. Per germline, CDR1 SGHVS and CDR2 FNYEAQ. Trimming left V 4 bases short and J 6 bases short, with 14 bases between. The CDR3 runs to 14 residues. The CDR3 is CASSSGRAADTQYF. CDR3 bases: TGTGCCAGCAGCTCAGGTCGGGCGGCGGATACGCAGTATTTT.

On this clonotype: Since a much larger clone is just one base distant, this may be a read error. CDR3 coding DNA: TGCGCCAGCAGTTGGGACTCAAGCTCCGGGACCCAGTACTTC. This sequence encodes CASSWDSSSGTQYF. This chain links TRBV10-1 with TRBJ2-5; D might be TRBD2 (6 bases). The germline V gene has CDR1 WNHNN and CDR2 SYGVQD (reference sequence). CDR3 length equals 14 residues. Deletions cut 5 bases from V and 7 bases from J, with 17 bases between.

This chain joins TRBV4-1 and TRBJ2-2, with 16 bases fitting TRBD2. The CDR3 is 20 residues long. J was trimmed by 4 bases and V by 3 bases; bases with no gene match: 11. The germline V gene has CDR1 MGHRA and CDR2 YSYEKL. The CDR3 reads CASSQVPGLAGGRRTGELFF. DNA for the CDR3: TGCGCCAGCAGCCAGGTCCCGGGACTAGCGGGGGGGCGGCGCACCGGGGAGCTGTTTTTT.

The chain recombines TRBV29-1 with TRBJ2-1; possibly TRBD2 for D (7 bases). From germline, CDR1 is SQVTM and CDR2 ANQGSEA. This CDR3 contains 14 residues. The germline V and J ends were trimmed by 8 bases and 4 bases, with 18 bases remaining between them. The CDR3 sequence is CSLTGGTKYNEQFF. CDR3 DNA: TGCAGCCTAACGGGGGGCACGAAATACAATGAGCAGTTCTTC.

The table lists this clonotype with a few counts. The rearrangement uses TRBV20-1 and TRBJ1-4, with D tentatively TRBD1 (5 bases). This CDR3 region has 15 residues. The germline V gene encodes CDR1 DFQATT and CDR2 SNEGSKA (reference sequence). Trimming stripped 0 bases from V and 0 bases from J, with 8 bases between. CDR3 DNA sequence: TGCAGTGCTAGAGAGGGGGGGGCAACTAATGAAAAACTGTTTTTT. This translates into CSAREGGATNEKLFF.

V usage is TRBV3-1 and J usage is TRBJ2-5; 9 bases are shared with TRBD1. CDR3 length: 14 residues. Per germline, CDR1 LGHDT and CDR2 YNNKEL (reference sequence). Germline trimming cut 4 bases from V and 4 bases from J; bases unmatched to any gene: 4. CDR3 loop: CASSLPGQGETQYF. The CDR3 DNA reads TGTGCCAGCAGCCTACCGGGACAGGGAGAGACCCAGTACTTC.

This clonotype was detected only a few times. Germline and junction disagree at one end, which may indicate a read error. This rearrangement joins TRBV10-3 to TRBJ1-4; D is unresolved. CDR1 and CDR2 from the germline V gene are ENHRY and SYGVKD. This CDR3 has 14 residues. CDR3 DNA: TGTGCCACCAGAGCCCGGGAAGAGGGTGAAAGACTGTTTTTT. As protein: CATRAREEGERLFF.

The chain combines TRBV10-2 with TRBJ2-7, with D possibly called TRBD1 or TRBD2 (6 bases each). Germline lookup yields CDR1 WSHSY and CDR2 SAAADI. The CDR3 has 14 residues. V was shortened by 2 bases and J by 6 bases, with 14 bases between the two germline ends. CDR3 in amino acids: CASSEITGGGEQYF. CDR3 in DNA: TGCGCCAGCAGTGAGATAACCGGGGGCGGCGAGCAGTACTTC.

This clonotype has just a few counts. V is TRBV11-2 and J is TRBJ2-5; no definite D call. In germline, CDR1 is SGHAT, CDR2 FQNNGV. The length of the CDR3 is 11 residues. V lost 7 bases and J 5 bases, leaving 8 bases between the germline ends. CDR3 nucleotides: TGTGCCAGCACTTCCGGGGAGACCCAGTACTTC. Its translation: CASTSGETQYF.

V and J are TRBV20-1 and TRBJ2-1; D not resolved. CDR1 DFQATT and CDR2 SNEGSKA come from the germline V gene (reference sequence). This CDR3 is 16 amino acids long. V was trimmed by 3 bases and J by 2 bases, leaving 17 bases between them. The CDR3 nucleotides are TGCAGTGCTAGTCGACAACCCAACCCACCCTACAATGAGCAGTTCTTC. Translation: CSASRQPNPPYNEQFF.